This T cell receptor beta chain stems from a study of cytomegalovirus exposure and HLA in healthy donors. Study as a whole: Out of roughly 170 million T cells, an earlier analysis found over 100 million unique TCR beta sequences in total.

Overall study findings and caveats: A later analysis reportedly found that, within productive TCRs, an Asian-associated ancestry cluster had fewer N-insertions than the mean observed across the roughly 690 donors.

Vbeta (60) and Jbeta (13) primers were used in the PCR. TCRdb keeps only in-frame clones here, not all; method: immunoSEQ multiplex PCR. This sample's clone table lists 200,000 or so clones. Donors sampled were nominally healthy, though unrecorded immune exposures were likely. The CDR3 spans 16 residues. Deletions cut 0 bases from V and 3 bases from J, with 14 bases between. Germline V lookup: CDR1 MNHEY, CDR2 SVGAGI. For this clone: The antigen is unknown.

The J gene is TRBJ1-2, the V gene TRBV6-5; possible D gene TRBD1, 5 bases. Sequencing input: PBMCs. This clonotype originated in a boy aged 5 to 17 in good health and CMV-seronegative. The CDR3 DNA reads as TGTGCCAGCAGTTACTCGTCAGGGCAGCTCCACTATGGCTACACCTTC. Its protein product is CASSYSSGQLHYGYTF.